This entry concerns a single TCR beta chain. This entry is derived from a study of blood T cell repertoires in COVID-19. About the research overall: Sources were T cells, B-cell-depleted T cells, or PBMCs; the material itself was cDNA or gDNA.

Trimming removed 0 bases from V and 4 bases from J; junction bases left unmatched: 4. Germline V CDR1 and CDR2: SGHRS, YFSETQ. CDR3 length: 15 amino acids. The repertoire was sequenced with immunoSEQ multiplex PCR; TCRdb's copy has only in-frame clones and lacks some. The sample lists about 190,000 clones, 85% to 90% occurring once. The specimen was peripheral blood. V usage is TRBV5-1 and J usage is TRBJ2-1; TRBD1 aligns across 7 bases. The TCR was taken from a man younger than 30 with active or convalescent COVID-19. CDR3: CASSLDRDRYNEQFF. The DNA for the CDR3 is TGCGCCAGCAGCTTGGATCGGGACAGATACAATGAGCAGTTCTTC.